This note documents a single T cell receptor beta chain sequence. Its antigen is not identified. It may be a read error: a sequence one base away is much more abundant. Using a J-beta primer mix together with a sample-barcoded 5' primer, a second PCR was run for roughly 7 to 12 cycles. TCRdb redid the calling of the 5' RACE reads with MiXCR, one entry per CDR3 protein. The sample shows 600,000 to 800,000 distinct CDR3 sequences, around 52% of them seen only once. The donors, all healthy, were Caucasians living in Russia, aged about 6 to 90. The amount of total RNA extracted per sample was at least 5 micrograms. The V end was cut by 5 bases, the J end by 6 bases, with 12 bases between. The CDR3 has 13 amino acids. This sample was taken from a study of blood T cells in healthy people across ages. Findings of the study overall: Both higher diversity and more naive CD4+ cells marked long-lived donors when set against aged donors. Older age coincided with a roughly linear decline in TCR beta diversity per million T cells.

Source material: blood. The TCR was taken from a woman aged 80 or older in good health. The rearrangement joins TRBV12-3 or TRBV12-4 to TRBJ2-3; D is perhaps TRBD2 (5 bases). The CDR3 spells CASSTRRGDTQYF. CDR3 DNA sequence: TGTGCCAGCAGTACCCGAAGAGGGGATACGCAGTATTTT.